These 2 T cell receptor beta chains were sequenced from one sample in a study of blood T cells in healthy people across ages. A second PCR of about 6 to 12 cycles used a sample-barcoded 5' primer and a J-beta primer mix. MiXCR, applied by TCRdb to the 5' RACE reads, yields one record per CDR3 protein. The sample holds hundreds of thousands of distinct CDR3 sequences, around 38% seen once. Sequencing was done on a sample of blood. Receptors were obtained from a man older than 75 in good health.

In DNA, the CDR3 is TGTGCCAGCAGCCCAAGTGTAGGGAAGTACTTC. This translates into CASSPSVGKYF. The chain employs TRBV12-3 or TRBV12-4 and TRBJ2-7; D gene uncertain. The CDR3 has 11 residues. V lost 6 bases and J lost 11, with 14 bases in between.

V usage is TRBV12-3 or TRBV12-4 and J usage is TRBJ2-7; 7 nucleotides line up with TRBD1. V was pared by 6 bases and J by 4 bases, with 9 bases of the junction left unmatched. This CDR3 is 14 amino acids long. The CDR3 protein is CASSSPTGWYEQYF. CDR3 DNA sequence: TGTGCCAGCAGCTCCCCGACAGGGTGGTACGAGCAGTACTTC.